Each of the 21 T cell receptor beta chains below was sequenced from the same sample in a study of blood T cell repertoires in COVID-19. TCRdb keeps only in-frame clones here, not all; method: immunoSEQ multiplex PCR. The table has around 100,000 clones, around nine tenths seen once. Material: peripheral blood. These receptors were taken from a man aged 45 to 65 in a cohort sampled during active COVID-19.

The rearrangement links TRBV4-2 to TRBJ2-5; 7 nucleotides align to TRBD2. The CDR3 runs to 16 residues. The V gene end was trimmed by 0 bases and the J gene end by 4 bases; junction bases not matched to a gene: 8. Germline lookup yields CDR1 LGHNA and CDR2 YNFKEQ. The CDR3 reads CASSQDGSGGLETQYF. The CDR3 bases are TGTGCCAGCAGCCAAGATGGATCCGGGGGGTTAGAGACCCAGTACTTC.

This rearrangement joins TRBV13 to TRBJ2-7, with D perhaps matching TRBD2 (5 bases). CDR3 size: 13 residues. Germline V lookup: CDR1 PRHDT, CDR2 FYEKMQ (reference sequence). Trimming took off 4 bases at V and 6 bases at J, with 13 bases between the two ends. DNA for the CDR3: TGTGCCAGCAGCTCAGGACTTTTAACCGAGCAGTACTTC. Encoded protein: CASSSGLLTEQYF.

This chain connects TRBV10-2 to TRBJ2-5; tentative D call: TRBD1 (6 bases). This CDR3 contains 14 residues. The V and J ends lost 5 bases and 2 bases respectively, with 12 bases between them. The germline CDR1 and CDR2 sequences are WSHSY and SAAADI. This chain's CDR3 is CASSIRGWQETQYF. The CDR3 DNA sequence: TGCGCCAGCAGTATCAGGGGATGGCAAGAGACCCAGTACTTC.

The V and J genes are TRBV5-4 and TRBJ1-1; D unresolved. The germline V gene has CDR1 SGHNT and CDR2 YYREEE (reference sequence). Between the trimmed V and J ends, which lost 3 bases and 2 bases, there was a span of 8 bases. The CDR3 totals 13 residues. The CDR3 sequence is CASSSQVNTEAFF. In DNA form, the CDR3 reads TGTGCCAGCAGCTCGCAGGTTAACACTGAAGCTTTCTTT. The variable domain in full, with the rest retrieved from reference TRBV5-4 and TRBJ1-1, is ETGVTQSPTHLIKTRGQQVTLRCSSQSGHNTVSWYQQALGQGPQFIFQYYREEENGRGNFPPRFSGLQFPNYSSELNVNALELDDSALYLCASSSQVNTEAFFGQGTRLTVV.

This chain links TRBV9 with TRBJ2-1, with D possibly matching TRBD1 (6 bases). Per the germline V gene, CDR1 is SGDLS and CDR2 is YYNGEE. The CDR3 runs 15 residues. Trimming took off 0 bases at V and 4 bases at J, with 11 bases between the two ends. CDR3 sequence: CASSVGRQEYNEQFF. CDR3 DNA sequence: TGTGCCAGCAGCGTAGGAAGACAGGAGTACAATGAGCAGTTCTTC.

This chain joins TRBV5-5 and TRBJ2-7; 8 nucleotides match TRBD1. The germline gives CDR1 SGHKS, CDR2 YYEKEE (reference sequence). This CDR3 is 18 amino acids long. The V gene end was trimmed by 4 bases and the J gene end by 3 bases; junction bases not matched to a gene: 18. The CDR3 DNA sequence: TGTGCCAGCAGCCCCTCCCGGGACCGGACAGGGACCAACTACGAGCAGTACTTC. Its protein product is CASSPSRDRTGTNYEQYF.

The chain couples TRBV27 to TRBJ1-2; D gene unclear. The germline V gene has CDR1 MNHEY and CDR2 SMNVEV (reference sequence). The CDR3 is 13 amino acids. Deletions cut 4 bases from V and 5 bases from J, with 11 bases between. Here the CDR3 reads CASSSAGWYGYTF. The CDR3 nucleotides read TGTGCCAGCAGTTCGGCAGGATGGTATGGCTACACCTTC.

The chain uses TRBV28 and TRBJ1-1; D not resolved. The V gene's germline CDR1 is MDHEN and CDR2 SYDVKM. This CDR3 comprises 13 residues. Trimming left V 6 bases short and J 7 bases short, with 15 bases between. For the CDR3, the DNA is TGTGCCAGCAGGCCAGGTGGGTTTGGTGAAGCTTTCTTT. This encodes CASRPGGFGEAFF. The full variable domain, rest sourced from reference TRBV28 and TRBJ1-1, is DVKVTQSSRYLVKRTGEKVFLECVQDMDHENMFWYRQDPGLGLRLIYFSYDVKMKEKGDIPEGYSVSREKKERFSLILESASTNQTSMYLCASRPGGFGEAFFGQGTRLTVV.

The V and J genes are TRBV2 and TRBJ1-3; D is undetermined. The CDR3 has 13 residues. The V and J ends lost 3 bases and 4 bases respectively, with 7 bases between them. Per the germline V gene, CDR1 is SNHLY and CDR2 is FYNNEI. In DNA, the CDR3 is TGTGCCAGCAGTGAGGGGAGGGGAAACACCATATATTTT. This translates into CASSEGRGNTIYF.

The rearrangement links TRBV10-2 to TRBJ2-6, with TRBD1 matching 9 bases. CDR1 WSHSY and CDR2 SAAADI come from the germline V gene. This CDR3 is built from 17 residues. With 7 bases clipped from V and 2 bases from J, the junction kept 9 bases outside the gene matches. DNA of the CDR3: TGCGCCAGCACCCCTGGCACAGGGGGCGCTGGGGCCAACGTCCTGACTTTC. Translating it yields CASTPGTGGAGANVLTF.

This chain joins TRBV6-6 and TRBJ2-1, with 8 bases identical to TRBD1. Germline V gene sequence: CDR1 MNHNY, CDR2 SVGAGI (reference sequence). V lost 5 bases and J lost 0; bases outside the gene matches: 18. The CDR3 is 20 residues long. The chain's CDR3 is CASSRNPGQGPLGSYNEQFF. DNA for the CDR3: TGTGCCAGCAGTCGCAACCCCGGACAGGGTCCCTTGGGCTCCTACAATGAGCAGTTCTTC.

The chain is built from TRBV10-3 and TRBJ2-7; 8 bases are a match to TRBD1. With V trimmed by 11 bases and J by 5 bases, 23 bases remained unmatched. Per germline, CDR1 ENHRY and CDR2 SYGVKD. CDR3 size: 17 residues. CDR3 DNA: TGTGCCTTTGGACAGGGAACCCTCGAAGAGAGGGTGCACGAGCAGTACGTC. Protein product: CAFGQGTLEERVHEQYV.

This rearrangement joins TRBV28 to TRBJ2-2; 7 bases fit TRBD1. CDR1 is MDHEN and CDR2 is SYDVKM in the germline V gene. The CDR3 has 15 residues. Trimming took 8 bases from V and 4 from J; bases not matched to a gene: 10. The DNA for the CDR3 is TGTGCCAGCTACAACAGGGGACCGTTCACCGGGGAGCTGTTTTTT. This gives the protein CASYNRGPFTGELFF.

The J gene is TRBJ2-5, the V gene TRBV9; 11 bases match TRBD2. J was trimmed by 1 base and V by 4 bases; bases with no gene match: 0. The CDR3 sequence is 14 residues long. The germline CDR1 and CDR2 sequences are SGDLS and YYNGEE. The CDR3 here is CASSLAGGQETQYF. As DNA, the CDR3 is TGTGCCAGCAGCCTAGCGGGGGGCCAAGAGACCCAGTACTTC.

The chain is built from TRBV4-1 and TRBJ1-6; TRBD1 might be the D (6 bases). The V and J ends lost 1 base and 6 bases respectively, with 16 bases between them. Germline V gene lookup returns CDR1 MGHRA and CDR2 YSYEKL. The CDR3 has 17 amino acids. The CDR3 region has the DNA TGCGCCAGCAGCCAAGTTGGCAGGGGTTTTGGTAATTCACCCCTCCACTTT. It specifies CASSQVGRGFGNSPLHF.

The chain links TRBV5-4 to TRBJ2-7, with 10 bases fitting TRBD1. Germline lookup yields CDR1 SGHNT and CDR2 YYREEE (reference sequence). Trimming at V came to 1 base and at J to 4 bases, leaving 5 bases not matched to a gene. There are 15 residues in the CDR3. CDR3 protein: CASSLRRQGAYEQYF. The CDR3 DNA follows: TGTGCCAGCAGCTTGAGACGACAGGGGGCTTACGAGCAGTACTTC.

The gene calls are TRBV29-1 and TRBJ2-3; 8 bases fit TRBD2. CDR3 length: 14 amino acids. The trim removed 0 bases at V and 5 bases at J, leaving 4 bases unmatched. The V gene's germline CDR1 is SQVTM and CDR2 ANQGSEA. CDR3 sequence: CSVEEGREGDTQYF. The CDR3 region has the DNA TGCAGCGTTGAAGAGGGCCGGGAGGGAGATACGCAGTATTTT.

The gene calls are TRBV5-6 and TRBJ2-4; tentative D call: TRBD1 (6 bases). CDR1 SGHDT and CDR2 YYEEEE come from the germline V gene. With 3 bases removed from V and 0 bases from J, the gap between germline ends came to 10 bases. This CDR3 is 15 amino acids long. The CDR3 loop is CASSSRQVAKNIQYF. The CDR3 coding sequence is TGTGCCAGCAGCTCCCGACAGGTAGCCAAAAACATTCAGTACTTC.

In its sample, this clone was seen a few times. The chain links TRBV7-9 to TRBJ2-1; 8 nucleotides line up with TRBD2. V lost 1 base and J lost 10; bases outside the gene matches: 6. CDR1 and CDR2 from the germline V gene are SEHNR and FQNEAQ (reference sequence). CDR3 length equals 14 residues. As DNA, the CDR3 is TGTGCCAGCAGCTTAGTAGCGCCTAGCGGGGAGCAGTTCTTC. Amino acids: CASSLVAPSGEQFF.

The chain employs TRBV21-1 and TRBJ1-1. TRBV21-1 is noted as a pseudogene. This CDR3 comprises 15 residues. The CDR3 loop reads CASSKGGVMNTEAFF. DNA for the CDR3: TGTGCCAGCAGCAAAGGAGGAGTGATGAACACTGAAGCTTTCTTT.

This clone was detected once. The rearrangement links TRBV7-9 to TRBJ2-1; 7 bases fit TRBD2. This CDR3 has 15 residues. The V segment lost 5 bases and the J segment 2 bases; nucleotides outside the gene matches: 6. Per germline, CDR1 SEHNR and CDR2 FQNEAQ (reference sequence). DNA for the CDR3: TGTGCCAGCAGCCCGAGGGGAGGGGCCTACAATGAGCAGTTCTTC. Residues: CASSPRGGAYNEQFF. Supplemented by reference TRBV7-9 and TRBJ2-1, the full variable domain reads DTGVSQNPRHKITKRGQNVTFRCDPISEHNRLYWYRQTLGQGPEFLTYFQNEAQLEKSRLLSDRFSAERPKGSFSTLEIQRTEQGDSAMYLCASSPRGGAYNEQFFGPGTRLTVL.